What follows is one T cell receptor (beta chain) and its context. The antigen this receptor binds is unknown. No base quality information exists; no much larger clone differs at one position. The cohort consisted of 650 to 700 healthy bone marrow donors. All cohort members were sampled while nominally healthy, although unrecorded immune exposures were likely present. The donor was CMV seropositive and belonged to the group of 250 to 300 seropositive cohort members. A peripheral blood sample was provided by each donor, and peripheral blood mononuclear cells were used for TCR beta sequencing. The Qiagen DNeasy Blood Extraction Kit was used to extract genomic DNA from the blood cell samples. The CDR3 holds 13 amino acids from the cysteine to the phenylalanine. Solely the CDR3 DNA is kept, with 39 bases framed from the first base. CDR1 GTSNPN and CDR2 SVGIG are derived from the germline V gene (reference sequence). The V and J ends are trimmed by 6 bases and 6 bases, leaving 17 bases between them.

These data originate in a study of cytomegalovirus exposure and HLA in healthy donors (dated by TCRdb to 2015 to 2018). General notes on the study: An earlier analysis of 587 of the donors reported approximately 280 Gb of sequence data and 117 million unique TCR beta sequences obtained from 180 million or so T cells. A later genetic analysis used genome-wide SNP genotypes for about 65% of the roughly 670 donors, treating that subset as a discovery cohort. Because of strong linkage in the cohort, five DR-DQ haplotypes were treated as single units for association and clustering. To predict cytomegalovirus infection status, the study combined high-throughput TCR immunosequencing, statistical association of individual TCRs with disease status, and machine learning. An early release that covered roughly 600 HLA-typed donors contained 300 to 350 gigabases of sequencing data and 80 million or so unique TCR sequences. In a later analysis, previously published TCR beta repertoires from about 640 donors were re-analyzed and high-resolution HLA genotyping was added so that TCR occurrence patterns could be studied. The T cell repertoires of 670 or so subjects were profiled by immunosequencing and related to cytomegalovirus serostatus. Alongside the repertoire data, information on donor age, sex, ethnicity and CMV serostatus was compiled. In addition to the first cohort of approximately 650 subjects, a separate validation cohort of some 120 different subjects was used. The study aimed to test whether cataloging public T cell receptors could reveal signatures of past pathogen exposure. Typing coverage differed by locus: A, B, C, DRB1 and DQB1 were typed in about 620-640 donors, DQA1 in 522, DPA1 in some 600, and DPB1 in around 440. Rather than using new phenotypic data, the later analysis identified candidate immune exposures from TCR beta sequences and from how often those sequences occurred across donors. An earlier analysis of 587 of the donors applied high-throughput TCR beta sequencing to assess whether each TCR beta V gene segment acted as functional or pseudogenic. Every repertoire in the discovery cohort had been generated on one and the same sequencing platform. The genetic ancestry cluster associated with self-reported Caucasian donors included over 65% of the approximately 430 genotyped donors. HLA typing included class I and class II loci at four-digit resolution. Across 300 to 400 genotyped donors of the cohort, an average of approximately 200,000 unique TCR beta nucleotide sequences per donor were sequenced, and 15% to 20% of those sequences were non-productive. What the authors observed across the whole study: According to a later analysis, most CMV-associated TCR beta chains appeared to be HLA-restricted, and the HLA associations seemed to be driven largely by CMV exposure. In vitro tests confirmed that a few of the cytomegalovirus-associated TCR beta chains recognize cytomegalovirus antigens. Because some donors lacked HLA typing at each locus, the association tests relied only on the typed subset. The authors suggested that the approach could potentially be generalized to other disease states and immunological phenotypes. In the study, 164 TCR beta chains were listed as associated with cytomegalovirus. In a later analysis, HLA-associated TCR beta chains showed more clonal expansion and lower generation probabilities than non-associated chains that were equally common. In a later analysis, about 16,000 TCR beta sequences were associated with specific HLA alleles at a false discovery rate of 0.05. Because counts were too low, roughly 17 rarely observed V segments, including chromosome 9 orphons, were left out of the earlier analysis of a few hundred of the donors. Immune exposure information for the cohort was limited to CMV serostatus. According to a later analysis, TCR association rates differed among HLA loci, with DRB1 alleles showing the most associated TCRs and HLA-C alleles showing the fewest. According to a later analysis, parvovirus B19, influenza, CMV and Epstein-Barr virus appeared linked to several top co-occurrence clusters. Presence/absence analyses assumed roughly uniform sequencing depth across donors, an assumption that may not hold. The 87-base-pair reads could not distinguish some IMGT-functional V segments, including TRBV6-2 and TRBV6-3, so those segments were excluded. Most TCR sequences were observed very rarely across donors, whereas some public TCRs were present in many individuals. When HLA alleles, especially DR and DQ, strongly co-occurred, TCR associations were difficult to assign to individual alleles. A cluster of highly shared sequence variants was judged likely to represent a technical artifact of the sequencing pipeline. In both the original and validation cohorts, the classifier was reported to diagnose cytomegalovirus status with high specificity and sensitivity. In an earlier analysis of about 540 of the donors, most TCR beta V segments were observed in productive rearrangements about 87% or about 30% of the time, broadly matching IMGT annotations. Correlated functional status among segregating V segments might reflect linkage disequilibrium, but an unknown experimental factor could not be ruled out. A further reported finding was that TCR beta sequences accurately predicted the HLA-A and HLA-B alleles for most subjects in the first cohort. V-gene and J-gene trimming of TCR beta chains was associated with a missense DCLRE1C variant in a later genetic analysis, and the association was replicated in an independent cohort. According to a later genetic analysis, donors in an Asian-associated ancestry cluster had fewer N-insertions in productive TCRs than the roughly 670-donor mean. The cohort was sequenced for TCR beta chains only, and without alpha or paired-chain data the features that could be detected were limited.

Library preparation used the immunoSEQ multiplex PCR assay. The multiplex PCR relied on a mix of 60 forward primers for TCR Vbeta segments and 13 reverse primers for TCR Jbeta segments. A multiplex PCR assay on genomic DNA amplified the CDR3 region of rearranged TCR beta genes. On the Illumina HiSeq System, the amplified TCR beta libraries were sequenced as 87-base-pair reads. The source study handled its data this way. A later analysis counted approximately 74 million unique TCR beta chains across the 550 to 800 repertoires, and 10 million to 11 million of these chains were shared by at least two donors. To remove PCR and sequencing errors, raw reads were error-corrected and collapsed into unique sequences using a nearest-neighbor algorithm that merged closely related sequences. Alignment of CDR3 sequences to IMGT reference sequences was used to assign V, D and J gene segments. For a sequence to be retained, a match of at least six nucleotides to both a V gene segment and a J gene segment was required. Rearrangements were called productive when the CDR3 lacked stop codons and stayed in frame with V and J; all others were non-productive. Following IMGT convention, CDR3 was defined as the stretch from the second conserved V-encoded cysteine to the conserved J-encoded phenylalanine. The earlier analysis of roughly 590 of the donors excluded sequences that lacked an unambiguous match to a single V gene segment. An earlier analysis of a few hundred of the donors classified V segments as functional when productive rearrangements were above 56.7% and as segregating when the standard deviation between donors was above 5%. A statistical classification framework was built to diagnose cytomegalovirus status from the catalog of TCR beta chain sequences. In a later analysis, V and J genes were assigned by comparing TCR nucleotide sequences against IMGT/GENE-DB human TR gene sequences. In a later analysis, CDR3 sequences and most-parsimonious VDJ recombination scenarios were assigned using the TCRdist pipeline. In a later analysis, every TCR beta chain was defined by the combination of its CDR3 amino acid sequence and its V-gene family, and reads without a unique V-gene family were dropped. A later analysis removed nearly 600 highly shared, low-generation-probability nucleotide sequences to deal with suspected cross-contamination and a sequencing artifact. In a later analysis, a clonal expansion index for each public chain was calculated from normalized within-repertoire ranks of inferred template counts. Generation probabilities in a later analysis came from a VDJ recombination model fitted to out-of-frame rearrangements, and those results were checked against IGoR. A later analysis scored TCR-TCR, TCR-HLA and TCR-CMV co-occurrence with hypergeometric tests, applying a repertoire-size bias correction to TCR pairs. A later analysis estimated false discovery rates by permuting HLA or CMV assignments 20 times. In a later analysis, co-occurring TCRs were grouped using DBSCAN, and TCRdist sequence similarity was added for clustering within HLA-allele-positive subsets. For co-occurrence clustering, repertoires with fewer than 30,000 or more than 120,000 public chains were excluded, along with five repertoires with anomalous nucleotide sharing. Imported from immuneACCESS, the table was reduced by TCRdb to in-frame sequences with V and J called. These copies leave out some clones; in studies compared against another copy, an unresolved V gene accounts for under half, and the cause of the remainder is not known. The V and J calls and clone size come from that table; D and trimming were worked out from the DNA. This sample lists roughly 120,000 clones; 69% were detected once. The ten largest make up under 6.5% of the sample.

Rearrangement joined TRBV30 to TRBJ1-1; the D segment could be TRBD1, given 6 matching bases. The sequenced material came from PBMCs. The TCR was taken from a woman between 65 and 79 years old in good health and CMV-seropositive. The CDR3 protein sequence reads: CACTPWGLAEAFF. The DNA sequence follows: TGTGCCTGTACCCCATGGGGGCTGGCTGAAGCTTTCTTT.